This TCR beta chain was profiled in a study of follicular helper T cells after annual influenza vaccination. Trimming took off 0 bases at V and 8 bases at J, with 13 bases between the two ends. This CDR3 is built from 14 residues. Germline CDR1 MNHEY, CDR2 SMNVEV (reference sequence). The time point: 2013-2014 season, 7 days after vaccination. Sorted blood CD4 subsets were sequenced before and after adults received seasonal inactivated influenza vaccine. This clone was seen only once. Sequenced by immunoSEQ multiplex PCR; TCRdb stores in-frame clones only, minus some. The repertoire holds about 10,000 clones, with around 82% as singletons.

The sequence was obtained from an adult who received the influenza vaccine. The chain recombines TRBV27 with TRBJ1-2; possible D gene TRBD1, 6 bases. Sequenced here: CXCR5- memory CD4+ T cells sorted from blood, sampled 7 days after influenza vaccination. This CDR3 reads CASSLSRGIGGYTF. Here the CDR3 DNA reads TGTGCCAGCAGTTTATCGAGGGGGATAGGGGGCTACACCTTC.